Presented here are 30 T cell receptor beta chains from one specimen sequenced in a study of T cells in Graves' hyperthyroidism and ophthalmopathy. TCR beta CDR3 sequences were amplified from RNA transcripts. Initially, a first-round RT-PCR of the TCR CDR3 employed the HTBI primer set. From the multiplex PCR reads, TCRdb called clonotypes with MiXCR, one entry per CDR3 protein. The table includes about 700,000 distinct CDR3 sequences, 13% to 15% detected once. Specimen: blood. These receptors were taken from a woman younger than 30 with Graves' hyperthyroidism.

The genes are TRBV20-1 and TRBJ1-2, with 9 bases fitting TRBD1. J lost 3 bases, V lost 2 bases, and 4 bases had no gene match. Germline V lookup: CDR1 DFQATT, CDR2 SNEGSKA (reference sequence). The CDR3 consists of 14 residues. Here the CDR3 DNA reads TGCAGTGCTAGAACCGACAGGGGGGACTATGGCTACACCTTC. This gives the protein CSARTDRGDYGYTF.

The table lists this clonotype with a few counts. In DNA form, the CDR3 reads TGTGCCAGCAGTGAAATGGTGCCGACTAGCGGGAGTACAGATACGCAGTATTTT. Amino acids: CASSEMVPTSGSTDTQYF. This chain uses TRBV2 with TRBJ2-3, with 12 bases matching TRBD2. Trimming at V came to 2 bases and at J to 3 bases, leaving 9 bases not matched to a gene. There are 18 residues in the CDR3. CDR1 is SNHLY and CDR2 is FYNNEI in the germline V gene. The full variable domain, in which reference TRBV2 and TRBJ2-3 provide the parts outside the CDR3, is EPEVTQTPSHQVTQMGQEVILRCVPISNHLYFYWYRQILGQKVEFLVSFYNNEISEKSEIFDDQFSVERPDGSNFTLKIRSTKLEDSAMYFCASSEMVPTSGSTDTQYFGPGTRLTVL.

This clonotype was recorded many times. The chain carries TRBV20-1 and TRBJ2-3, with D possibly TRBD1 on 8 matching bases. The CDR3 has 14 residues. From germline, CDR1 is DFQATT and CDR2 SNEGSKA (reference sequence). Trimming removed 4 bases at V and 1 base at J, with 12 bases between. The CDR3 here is CSATTGGGTDTQYF. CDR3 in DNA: TGCAGTGCTACTACAGGGGGGGGCACAGATACGCAGTATTTT.

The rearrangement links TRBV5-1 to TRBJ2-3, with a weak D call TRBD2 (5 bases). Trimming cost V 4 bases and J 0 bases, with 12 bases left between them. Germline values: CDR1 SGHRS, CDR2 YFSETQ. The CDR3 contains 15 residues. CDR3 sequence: CASSRGGPSTDTQYF. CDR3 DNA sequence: TGCGCCAGCAGCCGAGGCGGGCCTAGCACAGATACGCAGTATTTT.

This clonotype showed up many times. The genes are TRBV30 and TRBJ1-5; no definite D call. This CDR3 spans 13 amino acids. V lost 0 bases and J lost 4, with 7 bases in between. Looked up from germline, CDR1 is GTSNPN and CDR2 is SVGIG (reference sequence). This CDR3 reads CAWSVRGNQPQHF. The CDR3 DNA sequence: TGTGCCTGGAGTGTCAGAGGGAATCAGCCCCAGCATTTT.

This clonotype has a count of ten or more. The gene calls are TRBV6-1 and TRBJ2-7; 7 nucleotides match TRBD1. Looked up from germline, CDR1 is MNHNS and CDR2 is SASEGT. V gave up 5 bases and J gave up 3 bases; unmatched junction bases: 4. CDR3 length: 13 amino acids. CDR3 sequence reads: CASSYGTDYEQYF. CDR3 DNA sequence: TGTGCCAGCAGTTATGGGACAGACTACGAGCAGTACTTC.

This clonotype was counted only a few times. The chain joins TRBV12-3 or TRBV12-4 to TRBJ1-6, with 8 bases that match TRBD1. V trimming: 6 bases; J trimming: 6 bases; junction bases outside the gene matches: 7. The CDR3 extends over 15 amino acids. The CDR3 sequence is CASRPHQGANSPLHF. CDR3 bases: TGTGCCAGCAGACCCCACCAGGGGGCTAATTCACCCCTCCACTTT.

The chain's CDR3 is CASSLLGRGSGANVLTF. The CDR3 bases are TGTGCCAGCAGCTTACTAGGCAGGGGCTCTGGGGCCAACGTCCTGACTTTC. This chain connects TRBV7-2 to TRBJ2-6; possibly TRBD1 for D (6 bases). Trimming took 2 bases from V and 0 from J, leaving 11 bases between them. CDR1 and CDR2 from the germline V gene are SGHTA and FQGNSA. There are 17 residues in the CDR3.

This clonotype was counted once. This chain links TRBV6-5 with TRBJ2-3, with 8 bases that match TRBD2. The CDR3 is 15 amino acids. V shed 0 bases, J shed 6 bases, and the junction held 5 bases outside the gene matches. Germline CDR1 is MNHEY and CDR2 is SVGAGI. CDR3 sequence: CASSYSSGNVDTQYF. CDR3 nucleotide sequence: TGTGCCAGCAGTTACTCTAGCGGGAATGTTGATACGCAGTATTTT.

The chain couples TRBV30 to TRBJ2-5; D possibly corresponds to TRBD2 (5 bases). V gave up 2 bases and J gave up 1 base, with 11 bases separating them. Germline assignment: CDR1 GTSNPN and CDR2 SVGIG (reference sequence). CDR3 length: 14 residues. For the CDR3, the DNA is TGTGCCTGGAGTCCCAAGGACTTCCAAGAGACCCAGTACTTC. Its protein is CAWSPKDFQETQYF.

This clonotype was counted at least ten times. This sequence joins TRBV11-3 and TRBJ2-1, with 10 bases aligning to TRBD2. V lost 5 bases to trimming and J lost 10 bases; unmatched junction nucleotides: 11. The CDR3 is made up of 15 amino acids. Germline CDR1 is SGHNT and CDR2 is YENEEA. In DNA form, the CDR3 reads TGTGCCAGCAGCCTCTCCCTAGCGGGAGTACAAGAGCAGTTCTTC. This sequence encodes CASSLSLAGVQEQFF.

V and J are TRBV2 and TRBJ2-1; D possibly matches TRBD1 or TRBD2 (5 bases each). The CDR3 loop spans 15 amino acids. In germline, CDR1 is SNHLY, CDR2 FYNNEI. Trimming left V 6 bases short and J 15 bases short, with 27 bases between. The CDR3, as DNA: TGTGCCAGCAGCTTAGGCGGACTCGTCTACGAGCAGGGGTTCTTC. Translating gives CASSLGGLVYEQGFF.

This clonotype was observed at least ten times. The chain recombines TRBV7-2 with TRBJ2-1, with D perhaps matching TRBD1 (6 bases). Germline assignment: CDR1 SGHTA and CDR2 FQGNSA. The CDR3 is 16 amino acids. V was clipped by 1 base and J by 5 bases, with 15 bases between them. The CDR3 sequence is CASSLVGGGHDNEQFF. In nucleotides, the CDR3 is TGTGCCAGCAGCTTAGTTGGTGGGGGCCACGACAATGAGCAGTTCTTC.

CDR3 in amino acids: CASSYDRASGNTIYF. DNA for the CDR3: TGTGCCAGCAGCTACGACAGGGCATCTGGAAACACCATATATTTT. The V and J genes are TRBV7-9 and TRBJ1-3, with 7 positions matching TRBD1. CDR1 is SEHNR and CDR2 is FQNEAQ in the germline V gene (reference sequence). The J segment lost 1 base and the V segment lost 4 bases, leaving 4 bases of the junction unmatched. The CDR3 length is 15 residues.

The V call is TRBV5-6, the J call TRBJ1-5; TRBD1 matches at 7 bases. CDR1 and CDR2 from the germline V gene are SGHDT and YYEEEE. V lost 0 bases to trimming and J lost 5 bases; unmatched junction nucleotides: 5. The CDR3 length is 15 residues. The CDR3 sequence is CASSLGDGQDQPQHF. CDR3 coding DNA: TGTGCCAGCAGCTTGGGGGATGGACAGGATCAGCCCCAGCATTTT.

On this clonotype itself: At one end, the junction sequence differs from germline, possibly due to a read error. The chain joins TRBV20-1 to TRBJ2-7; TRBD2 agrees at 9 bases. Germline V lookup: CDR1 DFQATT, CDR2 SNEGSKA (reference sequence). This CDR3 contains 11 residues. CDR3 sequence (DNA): TGCAGTACTAGCGGGTTGGGCGAGCAGTACTTC. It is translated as CSTSGLGEQYF.

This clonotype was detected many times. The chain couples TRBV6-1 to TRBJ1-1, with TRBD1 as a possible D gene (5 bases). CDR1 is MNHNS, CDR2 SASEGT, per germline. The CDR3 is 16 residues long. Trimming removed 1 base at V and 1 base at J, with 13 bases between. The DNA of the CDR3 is TGTGCCAGCAGTGAAGGGATAGACGGGGCGAACACTGAAGCTTTCTTT. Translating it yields CASSEGIDGANTEAFF.

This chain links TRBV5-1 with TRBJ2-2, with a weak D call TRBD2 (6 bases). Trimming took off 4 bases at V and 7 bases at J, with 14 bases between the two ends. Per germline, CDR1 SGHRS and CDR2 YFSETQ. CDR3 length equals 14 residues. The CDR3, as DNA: TGCGCCAGCAGCGGCGGGAACCAAGGCGGGGAGCTGTTTTTT. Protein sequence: CASSGGNQGGELFF.

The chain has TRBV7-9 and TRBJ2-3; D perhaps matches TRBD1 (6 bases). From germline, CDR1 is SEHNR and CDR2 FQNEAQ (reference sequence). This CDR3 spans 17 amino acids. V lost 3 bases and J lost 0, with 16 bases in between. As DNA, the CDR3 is TGTGCCAGCAGCTTCGAAGACAGGCACCTTAGCACAGATACGCAGTATTTT. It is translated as CASSFEDRHLSTDTQYF.

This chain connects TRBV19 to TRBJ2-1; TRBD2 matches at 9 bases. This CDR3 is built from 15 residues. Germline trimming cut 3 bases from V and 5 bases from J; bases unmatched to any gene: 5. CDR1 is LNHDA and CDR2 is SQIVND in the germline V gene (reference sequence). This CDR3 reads CASSIWPSGDNEQFF. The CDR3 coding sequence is TGTGCCAGTAGTATCTGGCCTAGCGGGGACAATGAGCAGTTCTTC.

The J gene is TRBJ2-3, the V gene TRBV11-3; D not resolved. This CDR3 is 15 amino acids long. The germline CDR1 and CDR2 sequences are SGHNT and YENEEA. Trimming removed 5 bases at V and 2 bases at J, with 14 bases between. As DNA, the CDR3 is TGTGCCAGCAGCCCATCCAGGAGTCCCACAGATACGCAGTATTTT. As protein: CASSPSRSPTDTQYF.

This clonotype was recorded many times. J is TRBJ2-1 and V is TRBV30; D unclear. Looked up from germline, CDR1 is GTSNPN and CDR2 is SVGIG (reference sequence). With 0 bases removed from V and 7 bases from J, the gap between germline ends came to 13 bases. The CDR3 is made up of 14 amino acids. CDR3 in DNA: TGTGCCTGGAGTGTAGGTTCTAGACTGAATGAGCAGTTCTTC. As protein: CAWSVGSRLNEQFF.

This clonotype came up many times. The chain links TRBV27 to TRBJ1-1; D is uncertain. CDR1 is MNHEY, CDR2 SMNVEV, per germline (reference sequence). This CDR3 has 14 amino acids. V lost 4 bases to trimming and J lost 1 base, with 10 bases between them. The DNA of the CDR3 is TGTGCCAGCAGTTCCCTACACCCGAACACTGAAGCTTTCTTT. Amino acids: CASSSLHPNTEAFF.

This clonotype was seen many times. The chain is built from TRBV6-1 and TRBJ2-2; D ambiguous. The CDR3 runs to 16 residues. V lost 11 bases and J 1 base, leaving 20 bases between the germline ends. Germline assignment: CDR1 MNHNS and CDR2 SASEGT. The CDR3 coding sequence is TGTGCCTCAACCTCCGTGGCGGAAATGAACACCGGGGAGCTGTTTTTT. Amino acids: CASTSVAEMNTGELFF.

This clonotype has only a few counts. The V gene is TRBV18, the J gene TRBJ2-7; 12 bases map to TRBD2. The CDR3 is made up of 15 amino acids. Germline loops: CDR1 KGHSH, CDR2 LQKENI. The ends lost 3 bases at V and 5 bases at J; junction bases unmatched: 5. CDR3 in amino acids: CASSPVTSGSNEQYF. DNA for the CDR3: TGTGCCAGCTCACCTGTGACTAGCGGGAGCAACGAGCAGTACTTC.

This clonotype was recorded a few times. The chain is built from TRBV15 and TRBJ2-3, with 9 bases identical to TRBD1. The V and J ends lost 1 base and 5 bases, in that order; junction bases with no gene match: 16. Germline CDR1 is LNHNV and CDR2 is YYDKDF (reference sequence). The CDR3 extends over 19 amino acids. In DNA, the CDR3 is TGTGCCACCAGCAGAGGATCGCTCTTCTCGGGACAGGGAGTAGATACGCAGTATTTT. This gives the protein CATSRGSLFSGQGVDTQYF.

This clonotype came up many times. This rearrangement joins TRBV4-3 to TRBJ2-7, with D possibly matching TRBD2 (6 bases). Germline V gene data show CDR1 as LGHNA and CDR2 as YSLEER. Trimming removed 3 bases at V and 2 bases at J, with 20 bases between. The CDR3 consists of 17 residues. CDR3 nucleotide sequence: TGCGCCAGCAGCCATCGACTAGAAAGGGTTTTCGCCTACGAGCAGTACTTC. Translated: CASSHRLERVFAYEQYF.

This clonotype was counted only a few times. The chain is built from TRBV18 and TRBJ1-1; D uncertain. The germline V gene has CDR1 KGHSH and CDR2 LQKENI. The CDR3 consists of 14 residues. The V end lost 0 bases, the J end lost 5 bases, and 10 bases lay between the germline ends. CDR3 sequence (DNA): TGTGCCAGCTCACCACCGAAAGAGAAGACTGAAGCTTTCTTT. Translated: CASSPPKEKTEAFF.

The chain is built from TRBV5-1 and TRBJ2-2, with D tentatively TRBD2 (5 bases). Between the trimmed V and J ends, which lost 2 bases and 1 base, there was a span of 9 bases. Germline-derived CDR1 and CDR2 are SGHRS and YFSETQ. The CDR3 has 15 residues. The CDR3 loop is CASSFSGENTGELFF. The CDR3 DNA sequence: TGCGCCAGCAGCTTCTCCGGGGAGAACACCGGGGAGCTGTTTTTT.

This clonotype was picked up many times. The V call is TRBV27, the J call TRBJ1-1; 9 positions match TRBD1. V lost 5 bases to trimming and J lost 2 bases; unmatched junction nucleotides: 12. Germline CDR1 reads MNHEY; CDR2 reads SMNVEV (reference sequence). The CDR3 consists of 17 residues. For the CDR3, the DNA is TGTGCCAGCAGTCCGACCCCGGGACAGGGAACAAACACTGAAGCTTTCTTT. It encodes CASSPTPGQGTNTEAFF.